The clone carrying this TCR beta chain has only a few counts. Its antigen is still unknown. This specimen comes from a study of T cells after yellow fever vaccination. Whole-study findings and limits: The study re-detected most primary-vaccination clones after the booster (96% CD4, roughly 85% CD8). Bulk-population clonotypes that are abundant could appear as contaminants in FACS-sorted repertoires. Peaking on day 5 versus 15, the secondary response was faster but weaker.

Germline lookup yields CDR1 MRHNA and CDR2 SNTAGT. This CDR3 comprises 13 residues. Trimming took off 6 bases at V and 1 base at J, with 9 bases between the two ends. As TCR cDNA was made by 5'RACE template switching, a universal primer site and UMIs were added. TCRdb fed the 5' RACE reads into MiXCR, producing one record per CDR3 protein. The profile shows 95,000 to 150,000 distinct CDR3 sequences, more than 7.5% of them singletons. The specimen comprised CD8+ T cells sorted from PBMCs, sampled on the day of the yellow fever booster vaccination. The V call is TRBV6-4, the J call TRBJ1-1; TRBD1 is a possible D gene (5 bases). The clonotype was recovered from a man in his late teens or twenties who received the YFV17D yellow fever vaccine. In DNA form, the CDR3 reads TGTGCCAGCAGAAAAGACAGGAACACTGAAGCTTTCTTT. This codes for CASRKDRNTEAFF.